The 12 T cell receptor beta chains below come from one sample, sequenced in a study of cytomegalovirus exposure and HLA in healthy donors. 60 Vbeta and 13 Jbeta primers were used in PCR. TCRdb's table, derived via immunoSEQ multiplex PCR, lists solely in-frame clones and lacks some. The table includes roughly 190,000 clones, just under 75% detected once. Input material: PBMCs. The receptors here all came from a man aged 25-45 years in good health and CMV-seropositive.

The table lists this clone with a few counts. This chain uses TRBV2 with TRBJ1-6, with no clear D. This CDR3 contains 14 residues. Germline V gene data show CDR1 as SNHLY and CDR2 as FYNNEI. Trimming pared 2 bases from V and 8 bases from J, leaving 10 bases between. In DNA form, the CDR3 reads TGTGCCAGCAGTGAAAGCGGGCAAGATTCACCCCTCCACTTT. Translating it yields CASSESGQDSPLHF.

The chain links TRBV4-3 to TRBJ1-1, with D possibly matching TRBD1 (5 bases). With 1 base removed from V and 0 bases from J, the gap between germline ends came to 9 bases. The CDR3 loop spans 15 amino acids. CDR1 and CDR2 (germline): LGHNA, YSLEER. CDR3 DNA: TGCGCCAGCAGCCAAGTGACAGCTATGAACACTGAAGCTTTCTTT. It specifies CASSQVTAMNTEAFF.

In this sample, this clone is medium-sized (0.01 to 0.1%). The chain carries TRBV5-6 and TRBJ2-7; TRBD1 matches at 9 bases. The CDR3 contains 15 residues. The ends lost 0 bases at V and 5 bases at J; junction bases unmatched: 6. The V gene's germline CDR1 is SGHDT and CDR2 YYEEEE. The CDR3 nucleotides are TGTGCCAGCAGCTTGGGGGACAGGGCGTACGACGAGCAGTACTTC. Translated, it gives CASSLGDRAYDEQYF.

As DNA, the CDR3 is TGTGCCAGCTCACGCGGGACAGGGGGCTCCGGGGCCAACGTCCTGACTTTC. Translating gives CASSRGTGGSGANVLTF. The chain couples TRBV18 to TRBJ2-6, with 12 bases fitting TRBD1. Per germline, CDR1 KGHSH and CDR2 LQKENI. The junction had 5 bases not matched to a gene; V was cut back by 4 bases and J by 4 bases. There are 17 residues in the CDR3.

The rearrangement uses TRBV18 and TRBJ2-1; 15 bases match TRBD2. The V gene's germline CDR1 is KGHSH and CDR2 LQKENI. This CDR3 comprises 13 residues. With 3 bases clipped from V and 15 bases from J, the junction kept 3 bases outside the gene matches. The CDR3 protein is CASSPGLAGGTFF. The CDR3 DNA reads as TGTGCCAGCTCACCCGGACTAGCGGGGGGGACGTTCTTC.

This sequence joins TRBV5-1 and TRBJ2-7; D is possibly TRBD1 (6 bases). This CDR3 spans 13 amino acids. Per the germline V gene, CDR1 is SGHRS and CDR2 is YFSETQ. V shed 2 bases and J shed 6 bases, with 12 bases lying between them. The CDR3 reads CASSFTGSGEQYF. In DNA form, the CDR3 reads TGCGCCAGCAGCTTTACAGGGTCGGGCGAGCAGTACTTC.

J is TRBJ1-3 and V is TRBV18, with a tentative D call TRBD1 (5 bases). The CDR3 has 16 amino acids. Germline V gene lookup returns CDR1 KGHSH and CDR2 LQKENI. Trimming cost V 1 base and J 0 bases, with 10 bases left between them. The CDR3 loop reads CASSPLDSSSGNTIYF. The DNA of the CDR3 is TGTGCCAGCTCACCACTAGACAGCTCCTCTGGAAACACCATATATTTT.

V usage is TRBV13 and J usage is TRBJ2-1; D is perhaps TRBD2 (5 bases). The ends were cut back, 0 bases at V and 9 bases at J, with 15 bases in the middle. Germline values: CDR1 PRHDT, CDR2 FYEKMQ (reference sequence). CDR3 length: 15 amino acids. For the CDR3, the DNA is TGTGCCAGCAGCTTAGGCCAGCGGACCGCGTCTGAGCAGTTCTTC. This gives the protein CASSLGQRTASEQFF.

V is TRBV30 and J is TRBJ2-7; 11 nucleotides align to TRBD1. Trimming at V came to 6 bases and at J to 3 bases, leaving 7 bases not matched to a gene. The V gene's germline CDR1 is GTSNPN and CDR2 SVGIG (reference sequence). CDR3 length equals 14 residues. DNA of the CDR3: TGTGCCTGTACCCGGACAGGGGGCAACTACGAGCAGTACTTC. Translated, it gives CACTRTGGNYEQYF. Based on the CDR3 plus reference TRBV30 and TRBJ2-7, the full variable domain is SQTIHQWPATLVQPVGSPLSLECTVEGTSNPNLYWYRQAAGRGLQLLFYSVGIGQISSEVPQNLSASRPQDRQFILSSKKLLLSDSGFYLCACTRTGGNYEQYFGPGTRLTVT.

The chain recombines TRBV10-3 with TRBJ2-1, with 10 bases that match TRBD2. V gave up 6 bases and J gave up 8 bases; unmatched junction bases: 7. This CDR3 is 14 amino acids long. The germline V gene encodes CDR1 ENHRY and CDR2 SYGVKD. CDR3 DNA: TGTGCCATCAGACTCGCTAGCGGGGGAGATGAGCAGTTCTTC. Translating gives CAIRLASGGDEQFF.

This chain links TRBV7-2 with TRBJ2-2; D remains unclear. Germline-derived CDR1 and CDR2 are SGHTA and FQGNSA. CDR3 length equals 14 residues. The ends were cut back, 2 bases at V and 6 bases at J, with 10 bases in the middle. CDR3 nucleotides: TGTGCCAGCAGCTTAACTTCTAGTTCCGGGGAGCTGTTTTTT. It translates to CASSLTSSSGELFF.

The V call is TRBV7-3, the J call TRBJ2-1, with 9 bases aligning to TRBD2. Per the germline V gene, CDR1 is SGHTA and CDR2 is FQGTGA. CDR3 length: 15 amino acids. The ends lost 5 bases at V and 7 bases at J; junction bases unmatched: 9. The CDR3 is CASSQGGLARNEQFF. In DNA form, the CDR3 reads TGTGCCAGCAGCCAAGGGGGACTAGCACGGAATGAGCAGTTCTTC.